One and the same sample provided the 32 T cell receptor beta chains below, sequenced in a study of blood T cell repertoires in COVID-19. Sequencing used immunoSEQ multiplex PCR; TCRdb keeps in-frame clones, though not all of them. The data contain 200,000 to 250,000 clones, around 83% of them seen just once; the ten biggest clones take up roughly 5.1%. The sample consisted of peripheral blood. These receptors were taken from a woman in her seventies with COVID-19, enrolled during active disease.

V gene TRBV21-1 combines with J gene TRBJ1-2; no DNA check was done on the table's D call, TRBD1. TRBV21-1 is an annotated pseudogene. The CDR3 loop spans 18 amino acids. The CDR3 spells CASSKAVDERQGGEGYTF. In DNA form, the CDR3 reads TGTGCCAGCAGCAAAGCTGTTGACGAGCGACAGGGGGGAGAGGGCTACACCTTC.

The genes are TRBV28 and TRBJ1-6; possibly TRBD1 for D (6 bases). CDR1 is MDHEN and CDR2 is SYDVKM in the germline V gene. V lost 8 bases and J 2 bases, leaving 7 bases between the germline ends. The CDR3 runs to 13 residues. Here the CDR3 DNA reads TGTGCCAGCGGACAGCCCTATAATTCACCCCTCCACTTT. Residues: CASGQPYNSPLHF.

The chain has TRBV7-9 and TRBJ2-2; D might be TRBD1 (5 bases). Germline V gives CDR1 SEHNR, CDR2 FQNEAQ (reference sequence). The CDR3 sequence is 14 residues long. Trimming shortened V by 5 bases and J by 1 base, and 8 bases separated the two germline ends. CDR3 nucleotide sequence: TGTGCCAGCAGCCAACAGGAGAACACCGGGGAGCTGTTTTTT. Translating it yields CASSQQENTGELFF.

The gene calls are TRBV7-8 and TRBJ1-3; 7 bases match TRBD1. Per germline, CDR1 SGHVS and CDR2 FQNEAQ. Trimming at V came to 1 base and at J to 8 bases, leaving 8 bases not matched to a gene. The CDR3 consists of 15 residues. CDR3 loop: CASSLDRGALDTIYF. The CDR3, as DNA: TGTGCCAGCAGCTTAGACAGGGGAGCATTGGACACCATATATTTT.

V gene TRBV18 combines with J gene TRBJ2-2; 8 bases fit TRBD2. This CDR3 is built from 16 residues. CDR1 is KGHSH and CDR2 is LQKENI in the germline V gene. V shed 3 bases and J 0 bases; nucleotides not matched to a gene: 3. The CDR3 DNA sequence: TGTGCCAGCTCACCCGTACTAGCGGCGAACACCGGGGAGCTGTTTTTT. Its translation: CASSPVLAANTGELFF.

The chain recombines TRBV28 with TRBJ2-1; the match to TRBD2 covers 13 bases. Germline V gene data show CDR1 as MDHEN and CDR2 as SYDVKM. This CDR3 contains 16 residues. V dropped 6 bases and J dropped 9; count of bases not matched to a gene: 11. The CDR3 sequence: CASSPGTSGTHGEQFF. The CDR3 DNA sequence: TGTGCCAGCAGCCCCGGGACTAGCGGGACTCATGGTGAGCAGTTCTTC.

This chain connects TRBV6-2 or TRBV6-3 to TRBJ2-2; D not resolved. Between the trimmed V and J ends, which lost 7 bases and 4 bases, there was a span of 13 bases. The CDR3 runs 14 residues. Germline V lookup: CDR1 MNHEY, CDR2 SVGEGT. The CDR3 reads CASTPFVPTGELFF. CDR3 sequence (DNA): TGTGCCAGCACCCCATTCGTCCCCACCGGGGAGCTGTTTTTT.

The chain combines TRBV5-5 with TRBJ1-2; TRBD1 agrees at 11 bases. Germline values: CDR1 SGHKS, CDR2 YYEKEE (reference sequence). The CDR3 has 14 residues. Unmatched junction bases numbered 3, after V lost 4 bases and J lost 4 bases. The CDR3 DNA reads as TGTGCCAGCAGCAGGACAGGGGGCATCTATGGCTACACCTTC. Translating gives CASSRTGGIYGYTF.

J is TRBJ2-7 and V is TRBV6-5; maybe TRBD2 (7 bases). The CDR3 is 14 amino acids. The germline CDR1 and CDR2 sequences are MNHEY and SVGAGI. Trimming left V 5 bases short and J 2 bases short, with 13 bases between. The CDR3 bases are TGTGCCAGCAGTCCTAGGGGGGGGCCCTACGAGCAGTACTTC. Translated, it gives CASSPRGGPYEQYF.

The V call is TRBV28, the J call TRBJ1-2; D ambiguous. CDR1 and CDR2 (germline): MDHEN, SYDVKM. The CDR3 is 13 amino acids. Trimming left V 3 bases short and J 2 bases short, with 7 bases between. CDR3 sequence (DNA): TGTGCCAGCAGTTTGATCGAGAACTATGGCTACACCTTC. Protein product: CASSLIENYGYTF.

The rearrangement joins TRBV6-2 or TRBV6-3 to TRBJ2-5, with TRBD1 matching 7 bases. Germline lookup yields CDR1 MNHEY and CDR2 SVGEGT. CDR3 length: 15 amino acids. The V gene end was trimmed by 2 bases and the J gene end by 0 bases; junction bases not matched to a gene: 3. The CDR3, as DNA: TGTGCCAGCAGTTACCCACAGGGGTACCAAGAGACCCAGTACTTC. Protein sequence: CASSYPQGYQETQYF.

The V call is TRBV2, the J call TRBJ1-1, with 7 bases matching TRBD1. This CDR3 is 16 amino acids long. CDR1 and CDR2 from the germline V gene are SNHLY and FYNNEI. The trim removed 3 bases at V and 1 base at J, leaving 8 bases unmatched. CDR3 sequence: CASSDRQGRTNTEAFF. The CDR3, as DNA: TGTGCCAGCAGTGACCGACAGGGAAGGACGAACACTGAAGCTTTCTTT.

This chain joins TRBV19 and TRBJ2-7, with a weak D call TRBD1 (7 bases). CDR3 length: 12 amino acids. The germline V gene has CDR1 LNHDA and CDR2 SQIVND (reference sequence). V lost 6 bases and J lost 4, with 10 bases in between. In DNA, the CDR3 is TGTGCCAGTAGCCCAGGGGGGTACGAGCAGTACTTC. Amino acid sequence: CASSPGGYEQYF.

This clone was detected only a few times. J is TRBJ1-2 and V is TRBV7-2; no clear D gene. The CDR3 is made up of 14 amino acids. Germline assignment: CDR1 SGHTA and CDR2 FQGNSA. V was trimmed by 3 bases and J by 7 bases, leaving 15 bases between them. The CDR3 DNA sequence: TGTGCCAGCAGCTTCGGCACGGACTCGGCTGGCTACACCTTC. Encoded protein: CASSFGTDSAGYTF.

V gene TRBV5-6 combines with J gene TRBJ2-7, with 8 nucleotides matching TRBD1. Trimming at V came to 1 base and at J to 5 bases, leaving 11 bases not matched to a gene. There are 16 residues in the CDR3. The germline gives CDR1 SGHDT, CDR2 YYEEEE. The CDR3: CASSLMVRQGADEQYF. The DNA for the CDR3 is TGTGCCAGCAGCTTGATGGTCCGGCAGGGGGCTGACGAGCAGTACTTC.

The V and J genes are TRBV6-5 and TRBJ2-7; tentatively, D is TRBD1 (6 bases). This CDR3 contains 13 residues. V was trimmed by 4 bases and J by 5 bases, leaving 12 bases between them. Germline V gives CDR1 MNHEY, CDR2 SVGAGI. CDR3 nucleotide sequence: TGTGCCAGCAGTTTCACTACAGGGAACGAGCAGTACTTC. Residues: CASSFTTGNEQYF.

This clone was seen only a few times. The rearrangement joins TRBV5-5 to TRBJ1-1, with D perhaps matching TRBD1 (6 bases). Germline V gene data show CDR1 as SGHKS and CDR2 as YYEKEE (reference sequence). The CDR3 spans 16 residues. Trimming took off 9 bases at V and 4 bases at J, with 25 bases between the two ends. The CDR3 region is CATEYSPGVRGTEAFF. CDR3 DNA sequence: TGTGCCACCGAATATTCCCCAGGGGTTAGGGGCACTGAAGCTTTCTTT.

Here the CDR3 DNA reads TGTGCCAGCTCCATGGGACTAGCTAACGAGCAGTACTTC. Protein product: CASSMGLANEQYF. V gene TRBV18 combines with J gene TRBJ2-7, with TRBD2 matching 9 bases. With 6 bases clipped from V and 5 bases from J, the junction kept 5 bases outside the gene matches. Germline V gives CDR1 KGHSH, CDR2 LQKENI. The CDR3 contains 13 residues.

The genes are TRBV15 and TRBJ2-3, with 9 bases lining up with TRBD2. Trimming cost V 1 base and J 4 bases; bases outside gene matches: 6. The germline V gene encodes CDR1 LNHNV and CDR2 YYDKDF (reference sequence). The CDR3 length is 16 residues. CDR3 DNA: TGTGCCACCAGCAGAGTGGCTAGCGGGACCTCAGATACGCAGTATTTT. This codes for CATSRVASGTSDTQYF.

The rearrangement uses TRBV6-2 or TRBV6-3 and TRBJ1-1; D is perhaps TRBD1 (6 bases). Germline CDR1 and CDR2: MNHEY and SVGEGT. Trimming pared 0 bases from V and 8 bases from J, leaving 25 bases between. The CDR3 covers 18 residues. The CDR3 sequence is CASSYSNGQRLGVWEAFF. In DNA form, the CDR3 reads TGTGCCAGCAGTTACTCGAACGGACAGCGCCTAGGAGTTTGGGAAGCTTTCTTT.

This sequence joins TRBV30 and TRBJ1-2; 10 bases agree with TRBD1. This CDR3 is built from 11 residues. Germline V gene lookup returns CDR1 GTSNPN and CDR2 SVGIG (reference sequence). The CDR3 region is CARTGGYGYTF. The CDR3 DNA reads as TGTGCACGGACAGGGGGCTATGGCTACACCTTC. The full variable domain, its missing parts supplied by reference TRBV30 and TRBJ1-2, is SQTIHQWPATLVQPVGSPLSLECTVEGTSNPNLYWYRQAAGRGLQLLFYSVGIGQISSEVPQNLSASRPQDRQFILSSKKLLLSDSGFYLCARTGGYGYTFGSGTRLTVV.

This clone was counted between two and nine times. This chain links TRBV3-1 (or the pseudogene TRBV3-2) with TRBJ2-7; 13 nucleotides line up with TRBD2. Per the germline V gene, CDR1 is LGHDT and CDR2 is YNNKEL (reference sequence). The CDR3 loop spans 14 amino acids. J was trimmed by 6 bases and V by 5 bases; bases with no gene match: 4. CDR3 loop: CASSSRLAGGEQYF. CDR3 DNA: TGTGCCAGCAGCTCCCGACTAGCGGGAGGCGAGCAGTACTTC.

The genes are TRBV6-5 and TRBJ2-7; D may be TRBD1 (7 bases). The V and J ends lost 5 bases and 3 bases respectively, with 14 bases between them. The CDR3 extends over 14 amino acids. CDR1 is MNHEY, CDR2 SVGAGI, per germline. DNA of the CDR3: TGTGCCAGCAGTAACCGCAGGGGGGTCTACGAGCAGTACTTC. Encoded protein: CASSNRRGVYEQYF.

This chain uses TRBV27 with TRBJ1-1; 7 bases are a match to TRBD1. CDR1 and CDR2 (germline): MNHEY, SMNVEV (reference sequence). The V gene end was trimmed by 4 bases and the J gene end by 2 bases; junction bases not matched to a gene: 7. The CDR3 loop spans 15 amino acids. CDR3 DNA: TGTGCCAGCAGTTCCCCGGACAGGTTAAACACTGAAGCTTTCTTT. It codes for CASSSPDRLNTEAFF.

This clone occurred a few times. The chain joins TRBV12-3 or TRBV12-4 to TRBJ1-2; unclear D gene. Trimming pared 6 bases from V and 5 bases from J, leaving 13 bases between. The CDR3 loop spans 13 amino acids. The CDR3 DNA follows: TGTGCCAGCAGCCCCCGTTATCTTTATGGCTACACCTTC. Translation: CASSPRYLYGYTF.

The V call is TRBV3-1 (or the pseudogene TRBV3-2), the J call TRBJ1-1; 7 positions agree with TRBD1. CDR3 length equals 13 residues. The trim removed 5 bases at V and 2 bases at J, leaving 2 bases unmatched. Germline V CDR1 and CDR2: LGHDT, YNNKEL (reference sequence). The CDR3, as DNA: TGTGCCAGCAGCAACAGGGGAAACACTGAAGCTTTCTTT. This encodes CASSNRGNTEAFF.

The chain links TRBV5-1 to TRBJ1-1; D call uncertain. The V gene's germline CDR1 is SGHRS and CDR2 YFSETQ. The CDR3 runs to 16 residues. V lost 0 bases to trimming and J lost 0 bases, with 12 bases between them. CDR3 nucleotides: TGCGCCAGCAGCTTGGAAGGCAGGCGATTGAACACTGAAGCTTTCTTT. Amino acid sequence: CASSLEGRRLNTEAFF.

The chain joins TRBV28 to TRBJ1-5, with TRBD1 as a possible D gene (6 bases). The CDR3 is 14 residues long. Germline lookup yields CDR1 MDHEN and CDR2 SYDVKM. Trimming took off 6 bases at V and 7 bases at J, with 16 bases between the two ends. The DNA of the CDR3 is TGTGCCAGCAGCTCGGGGGGGGCACGACAGCCCCAGCATTTT. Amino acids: CASSSGGARQPQHF.

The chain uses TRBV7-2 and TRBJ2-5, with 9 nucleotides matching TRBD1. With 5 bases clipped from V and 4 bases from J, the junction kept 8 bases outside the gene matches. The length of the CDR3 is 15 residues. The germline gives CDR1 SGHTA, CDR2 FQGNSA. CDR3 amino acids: CASSLGQGRAETQYF. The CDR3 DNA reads TGTGCCAGCAGCCTGGGACAGGGAAGGGCAGAGACCCAGTACTTC.

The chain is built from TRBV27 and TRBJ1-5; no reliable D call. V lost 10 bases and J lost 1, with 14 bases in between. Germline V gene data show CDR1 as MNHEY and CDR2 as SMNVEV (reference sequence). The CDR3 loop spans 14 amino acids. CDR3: CATGPYGSNQPQHF. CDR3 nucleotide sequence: TGTGCCACTGGGCCTTATGGGAGCAATCAGCCCCAGCATTTT.

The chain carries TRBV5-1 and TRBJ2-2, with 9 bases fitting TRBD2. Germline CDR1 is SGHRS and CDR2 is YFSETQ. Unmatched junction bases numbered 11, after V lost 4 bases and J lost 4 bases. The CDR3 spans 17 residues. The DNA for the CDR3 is TGCGCCAGCAGCCGGGACCCTAGCGGGACCTCCACCGGGGAGCTGTTTTTT. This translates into CASSRDPSGTSTGELFF.

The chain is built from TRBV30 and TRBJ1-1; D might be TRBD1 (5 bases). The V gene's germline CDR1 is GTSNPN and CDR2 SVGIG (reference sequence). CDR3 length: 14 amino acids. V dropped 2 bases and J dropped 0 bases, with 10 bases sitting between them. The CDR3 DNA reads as TGTGCCTGGAGTTACGGGGGTATGAACACTGAAGCTTTCTTT. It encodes CAWSYGGMNTEAFF.